This T cell receptor (beta chain) was recovered during a study of blood T cells in healthy people across ages. About this clonotype: Its matching antigen is unknown.

Primers used in a second PCR of roughly 7 to 12 cycles were a sample-barcoded 5' primer and a J-beta primer mix. The authors tagged each cDNA molecule using a template-switch adaptor with 12 random nucleotides. One entry per CDR3 protein, called by TCRdb with MiXCR from the 5' RACE reads. The sample shows 700,000 to 1,000,000 distinct CDR3 sequences, more than 40% of them seen only once. Findings of the study overall: While age rose, TCR beta diversity per million T cells dropped in a roughly linear way. It was held that diversity estimates obtained from one million T cells represented underestimates.

Each donor was a healthy Caucasian individual from Russia, aged about 6 to 95. In germline, CDR1 is GTSNPN, CDR2 SVGIG (reference sequence). The CDR3 is 16 residues long. Unmatched junction bases numbered 14, after V lost 2 bases and J lost 8 bases. This sequence joins TRBV30 and TRBJ2-1, with 8 nucleotides matching TRBD2. The source is a man between 60 and 70 years old in good health. Specimen: blood. CDR3 nucleotides: TGTGCCTGGAGTCCACGGACTAGCACGGGGCTACATGAGCAGTTCTTC. As protein: CAWSPRTSTGLHEQFF.